This T cell receptor (beta chain) emerged from a study of blood T cell repertoires in COVID-19. This CDR3 is 13 amino acids long. The V gene lost 7 bases and the J gene lost 6 bases, with 15 bases spanning the gap. Using immunoSEQ multiplex PCR, the repertoire was profiled, and TCRdb retains in-frame clones only, with some absent. This table holds 120,000 or so clones, approximately 85% found once. This sequence was found in an elderly man with active or convalescent COVID-19. Source material: peripheral blood. The J gene is TRBJ2-5, the V gene TRBV12-3 or TRBV12-4; tentatively, D is TRBD2 (5 bases). The CDR3 protein is CASIPSTGKTQYF. The CDR3 DNA follows: TGTGCCAGCATCCCTAGCACCGGGAAGACCCAGTACTTC.